One and the same sample provided the 14 T cell receptor beta chains below, sequenced in a study of T cell repertoires in cytomegalovirus infection. One entry per CDR3 protein, called by TCRdb with MiXCR from the reads. The sample includes more than 150,000 distinct CDR3 sequences, roughly 19% of them seen just once. The sequenced material came from PBMCs. These receptor sequences come from a human donor in good health (CMV status not recorded). Some clones in this sample may be carry-over from other donors' samples.

The chain is built from TRBV5-6 and TRBJ2-7; 8 nucleotides agree with TRBD1. Trimming removed 2 bases from V and 7 bases from J; junction bases left unmatched: 8. In germline, CDR1 is SGHDT, CDR2 YYEEEE. The CDR3 extends over 14 amino acids. This CDR3 reads CASSFGTGFGEQYF. CDR3 in DNA: TGTGCCAGCAGCTTTGGGACAGGCTTTGGGGAGCAGTACTTC.

The J gene is TRBJ1-1, the V gene TRBV5-1; D is unclear. The CDR3 is 15 residues long. The germline V gene has CDR1 SGHRS and CDR2 YFSETQ. V lost 4 bases, J lost 1 base, and 14 bases lay in between. Here the CDR3 reads CASSPRLGANTEAFF. DNA for the CDR3: TGCGCCAGCAGCCCCCGATTGGGCGCGAACACTGAAGCTTTCTTT.

This clonotype was detected only a few times. The chain is built from TRBV2 and TRBJ2-5; possibly TRBD2 for D (6 bases). The V gene lost 6 bases and the J gene lost 2 bases, with 10 bases spanning the gap. The CDR3 is 13 residues long. Germline-derived CDR1 and CDR2 are SNHLY and FYNNEI. The CDR3 protein is CASRRDLQETQYF. In DNA form, the CDR3 reads TGTGCCAGCAGACGGGACTTACAAGAGACCCAGTACTTC.

This clonotype was seen repeatedly, ten times or more. This sequence joins TRBV7-3 and TRBJ2-1, with D possibly being TRBD2 (6 bases). Trimming pared 0 bases from V and 12 bases from J, leaving 12 bases between. This CDR3 comprises 13 residues. The germline gives CDR1 SGHTA, CDR2 FQGTGA. Here the CDR3 reads CASSLTQTSGQFF. CDR3 bases: TGTGCCAGCAGCTTAACACAGACTAGTGGGCAGTTCTTC.

This clonotype was detected a few times. This chain joins TRBV3-1 and TRBJ2-5; D could derive from TRBD1 or TRBD2 (5 bases each). The CDR3 has 12 residues. Germline V gives CDR1 LGHDT, CDR2 YNNKEL (reference sequence). With 4 bases removed from V and 7 bases from J, the gap between germline ends came to 10 bases. In DNA, the CDR3 is TGTGCCAGCAGCCGGCTGGGGGTGACCCAGTACTTC. This encodes CASSRLGVTQYF.

This clonotype has a count of ten or more. This rearrangement joins TRBV7-2 to TRBJ2-7; 9 positions match TRBD2. CDR3 size: 15 residues. Germline assignment: CDR1 SGHTA and CDR2 FQGNSA. Unmatched junction bases numbered 8, after V lost 4 bases and J lost 4 bases. The CDR3 sequence is CASSSSSGSGYEQYF. In DNA form, the CDR3 reads TGTGCCAGCAGCTCGAGTAGCGGGAGTGGATACGAGCAGTACTTC.

This clonotype has a count of ten or more. The chain combines TRBV27 with TRBJ2-2; D might be TRBD2 (6 bases). CDR1 and CDR2 (germline): MNHEY, SMNVEV (reference sequence). The CDR3 has 15 amino acids. The V and J ends lost 6 bases and 4 bases respectively, with 15 bases between them. The CDR3 DNA sequence: TGTGCCAGCAGCCCCAGACTAGTGGGCACCGGGGAGCTGTTTTTT. Translated: CASSPRLVGTGELFF.

This clonotype showed up just a few times. V usage is TRBV29-1 and J usage is TRBJ2-1; 9 nucleotides line up with TRBD1. With 4 bases clipped from V and 4 bases from J, the junction kept 2 bases outside the gene matches. The CDR3 is 13 residues long. Germline loops: CDR1 SQVTM, CDR2 ANQGSEA. The CDR3 region is CSVGGQGYNEQFF. For the CDR3, the DNA is TGCAGCGTTGGAGGACAGGGGTACAATGAGCAGTTCTTC.

The sample holds a few counts of this clonotype. The rearrangement uses TRBV28 and TRBJ2-2; 10 bases fit TRBD2. This CDR3 has 15 amino acids. V shed 11 bases and J 4 bases; nucleotides not matched to a gene: 10. The germline V gene encodes CDR1 MDHEN and CDR2 SYDVKM. The CDR3 coding sequence is TGTGCCGGGGCTAGCGGGAGTTTGAGCACCGGGGAGCTGTTTTTT. Protein product: CAGASGSLSTGELFF.

The CDR3 DNA sequence: TGCGCCAGCAGTGAGAGGGGTCGAGTCAAAAACATTCAGTACTTC. Translated: CASSERGRVKNIQYF. The chain recombines TRBV10-1 with TRBJ2-4, with a possible D match to TRBD1 (5 bases). The length of the CDR3 is 15 residues. V was clipped by 2 bases and J by 3 bases, with 11 bases between them. The germline V gene encodes CDR1 WNHNN and CDR2 SYGVQD (reference sequence).

This clonotype has at least ten counts. The V gene is TRBV4-2, the J gene TRBJ2-1; maybe TRBD1 (8 bases). Trimming cost V 0 bases and J 0 bases, with 21 bases left between them. This CDR3 has 20 residues. Germline V gives CDR1 LGHNA, CDR2 YNFKEQ. CDR3 amino acids: CASSQEVAGGGSLSYNEQFF. The CDR3 region has the DNA TGTGCCAGCAGCCAAGAGGTGGCAGGGGGCGGGAGCCTCTCCTACAATGAGCAGTTCTTC.

This sequence joins TRBV14 and TRBJ1-6; D is undetermined. With 0 bases removed from V and 7 bases from J, the gap between germline ends came to 10 bases. The CDR3 length is 15 residues. Germline-derived CDR1 and CDR2 are SGHDN and FVKESK. For the CDR3, the DNA is TGTGCCAGCAGCCAAGATTTAGTCCCAAATTCACCCCTCCACTTT. Amino acid sequence: CASSQDLVPNSPLHF.

The V and J genes are TRBV5-1 and TRBJ1-5; D is possibly TRBD1 (6 bases). The germline V and J ends were trimmed by 4 bases and 5 bases, with 16 bases remaining between them. The CDR3 covers 15 residues. Germline V lookup: CDR1 SGHRS, CDR2 YFSETQ. The CDR3 DNA is TGCGCCAGCAGCCCCGGGACACGAAAAGATCAGCCCCAGCATTTT. Protein: CASSPGTRKDQPQHF.

This clonotype was recorded a few times. The rearrangement links TRBV11-3 to TRBJ1-3, with unresolved D. Germline V gene lookup returns CDR1 SGHNT and CDR2 YENEEA. This CDR3 contains 14 residues. V was trimmed by 1 base and J by 3 bases, leaving 7 bases between them. The CDR3 loop reads CASSLAAVGNTIYF. The CDR3, as DNA: TGTGCCAGCAGCTTAGCGGCAGTTGGAAACACCATATATTTT.